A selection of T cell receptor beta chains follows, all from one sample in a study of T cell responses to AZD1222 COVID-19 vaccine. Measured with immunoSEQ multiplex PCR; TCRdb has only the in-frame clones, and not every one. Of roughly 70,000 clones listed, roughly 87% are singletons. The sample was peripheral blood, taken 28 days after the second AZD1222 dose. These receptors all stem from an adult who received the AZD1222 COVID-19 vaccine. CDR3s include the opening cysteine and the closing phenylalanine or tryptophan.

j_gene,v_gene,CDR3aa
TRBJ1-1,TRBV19,CASSIGTANTEAFF
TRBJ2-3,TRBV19,CASRASGRADTQYF
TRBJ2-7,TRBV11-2,CASSLVGPDEQYF
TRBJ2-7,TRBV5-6,CASSLRGIGYEQYF
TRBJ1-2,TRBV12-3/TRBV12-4,CASSLVKNYGYTF
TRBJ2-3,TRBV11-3,CASSLGLAGGTDTQYF
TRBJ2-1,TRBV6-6,CASSYRGQGAANEQFF
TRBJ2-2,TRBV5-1,CASSGRGTANTGELFF
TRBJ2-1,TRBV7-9,CASSTTSGQGNEQFF
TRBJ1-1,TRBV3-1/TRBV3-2,CASSPTMNTEAFF
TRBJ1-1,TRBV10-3,CAISESQEAEAFF
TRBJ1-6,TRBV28,CASSFRTDLHF
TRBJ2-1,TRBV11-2,CASRNLAGGPNEQFF
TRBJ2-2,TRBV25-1,CATCSRGGTGELFF
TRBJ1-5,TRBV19,CASSKDSKSNQPQHF
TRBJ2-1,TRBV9,CASSVEAGHNEQFF
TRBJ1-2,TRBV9,CASSLRTDNYGYTF
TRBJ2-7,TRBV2,CAGGTGELGNEQYF
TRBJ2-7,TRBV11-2,CASTPGYEQYF
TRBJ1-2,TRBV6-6,CAGGQNYGYTF
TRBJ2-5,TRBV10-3,CAISGPGETQYF
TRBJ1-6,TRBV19,CASRDIDNSPLHF
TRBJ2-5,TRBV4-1,CASSQGLAGPRQETQYF
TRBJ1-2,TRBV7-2,CASSVGQGYGYTF
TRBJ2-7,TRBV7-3,CASSTSGTSSYEQYF
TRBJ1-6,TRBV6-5,CASRTGASPLHF
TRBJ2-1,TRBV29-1,CSVESGSFYNEQFF
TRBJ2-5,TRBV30,CAWSVDRGRETQYF